This T cell receptor beta chain was sequenced in a study of blood T cell repertoires in COVID-19. Study-level background: The United States, Italy and Spain were the sources of the acute and convalescent COVID-19 samples. The cDNA or gDNA used as material had been derived from T cells, B-cell-depleted T cells, or PBMCs.

Source study methods: Researchers report that nucleated cell counts were estimated from reference gene primer amplification. TCRdb keeps only in-frame clones here, not all; method: immunoSEQ multiplex PCR. V and J calls and clone size come straight from that table; D and trimming were deduced from the DNA. The repertoire includes 120,000 or so clones, 70% to 90% of them detected once, and about 8% sits in the top ten. V gave up 0 bases and J gave up 1 base, with 11 bases separating them. CDR3 length: 16 residues. The germline V gene encodes CDR1 SGDLS and CDR2 YYNGEE. Material for sequencing was peripheral blood. This chain joins TRBV9 and TRBJ2-1; perhaps TRBD1 as D (5 bases). The TCR originated in a middle-aged man with acute or convalescent COVID-19. CDR3 sequence: CASSVEGISSYNEQFF. CDR3 nucleotides: TGTGCCAGCAGCGTAGAGGGGATCTCATCCTACAATGAGCAGTTCTTC.